This T cell receptor beta chain was profiled in a study of shared clonotypes between healthy human individuals. Study information: Each donor's CD8 memory used one plate, CD8 naive two, each CD4 subset three. Findings of the study overall: Across a handful of donors, naive CD4 shared around 5.1%, naive CD8 more than 3%, memory CD4 approximately 2.5%, memory CD8 0.4%.

For this clone: Its antigen is undetermined.

Libraries were prepared by immunoSEQ multiplex PCR; TCRdb keeps only in-frame clonotypes and omits some of them. The sample shows more than 2 million clones, 85% to 95% of them seen only once. CDR3 size: 11 residues. Trimming removed 4 bases at V and 9 bases at J, with 7 bases between. Germline-derived CDR1 and CDR2 are ENHRY and SYGVKD. Adult Caucasians living in Nashville, Tennessee made up all of the donors. The receptor comes from a man aged 18 to 35 in good health. The specimen was naive CD4+ T cells sorted from blood. Subset specified: CD45RA+ positively selected. This chain links TRBV10-3 with TRBJ2-1, with D unclear. The CDR3 coding sequence is TGTGCCATCAGTGGGGGTTCTGAGCAGTTCTTC. This translates into CAISGGSEQFF.